This T cell receptor (beta chain) is drawn from a study of T cell responses to AZD1222 COVID-19 vaccine. Whole-study context: Pooled samples include second doses given at about 4 or 12 weeks.

Study-level results: Repertoire collection took place solely once the T cell response had peaked.

With regard to this clone: The antigen remains unidentified.

V lost 5 bases to trimming and J lost 0 bases; unmatched junction nucleotides: 6. CDR3 length: 15 residues. The germline gives CDR1 MDHEN, CDR2 SYDVKM. The assay was immunoSEQ multiplex PCR, and TCRdb's table has in-frame clones only and misses some. The sample lists 130,000 or so clones; about 93% were seen once. The sequencing used peripheral blood, collected on day 0 of AZD1222 vaccination. The clonotype originates from an adult in good health. The V gene is TRBV28, the J gene TRBJ1-1; 7 nucleotides align to TRBD1. The chain's CDR3 is CASSDMTGLNTEAFF. The CDR3 bases are TGTGCCAGCAGTGATATGACAGGGCTGAACACTGAAGCTTTCTTT.